This passage covers 25 T cell receptor beta chains from one sample sequenced in a study of blood T cell repertoires in COVID-19 (dated by TCRdb to about 2020). The library was produced with the immunoSEQ multiplex PCR assay. What TCRdb holds here is the immuneACCESS table cut down to in-frame rearrangements. Part of the clones is not present; checked against another copy, under half of the missing clones reflect an unresolved V gene, and the others are unexplained. The table for this sample lists more than 85,000 clones; roughly 90% of them were counted only once. Together, the top ten hold more than 5% of the sample. The sample was peripheral blood. The receptors were sampled from a woman between 45 and 65 years old with COVID-19, enrolled during active disease.

The chain couples TRBV27 to TRBJ2-7; 7 bases match TRBD1. The CDR3 totals 13 residues. J lost 0 bases, V lost 10 bases, and 6 bases had no gene match. Germline V lookup: CDR1 MNHEY, CDR2 SMNVEV (reference sequence). CDR3 loop: CATWDSSSYEQYF. The CDR3 coding sequence is TGTGCCACCTGGGACAGCAGCTCCTACGAGCAGTACTTC.

V usage is TRBV7-5 and J usage is TRBJ1-3; the DNA was not compared with TRBD1, the D call given in the table. TRBV7-5 is shown as a pseudogene. The CDR3 runs to 15 residues. The CDR3, as DNA: TGTGCCAGAAGCCCACGACATATCCGGGGAAACACCATATATTTT. Amino acids: CARSPRHIRGNTIYF.

The rearrangement joins TRBV18 to TRBJ2-5, with 8 bases that match TRBD2. CDR3 size: 16 residues. The germline gives CDR1 KGHSH, CDR2 LQKENI. Trimming cost V 3 bases and J 0 bases; bases outside gene matches: 6. Here the CDR3 DNA reads TGTGCCAGCTCACCCTCGCCGGGGGGGTACCAAGAGACCCAGTACTTC. Translated: CASSPSPGGYQETQYF.

Comments on this clone: Other DNA sequences in the same sample also yield this CDR3. The V gene is TRBV25-1, the J gene TRBJ1-2, with D uncertain. Germline CDR1 is MGHDK and CDR2 is SYGVNS. Trimming took 1 base from V and 8 from J, leaving 5 bases between them. The CDR3 totals 11 residues. The CDR3 reads CASSESFGYTF. CDR3 nucleotides: TGTGCCAGCAGTGAATCTTTCGGCTACACCTTC.

The rearrangement links TRBV10-1 to TRBJ2-3; no clear D gene. This CDR3 region has 14 residues. Germline CDR1 WNHNN, CDR2 SYGVQD (reference sequence). V lost 1 base, J lost 4 bases, and 9 bases lay in between. The CDR3 region is CASSELLVPDTQYF. The CDR3 DNA follows: TGCGCCAGCAGTGAGTTGTTAGTTCCAGATACGCAGTATTTT.

V gene TRBV10-3 combines with J gene TRBJ1-5; TRBD1 matches 11 bases. Germline lookup yields CDR1 ENHRY and CDR2 SYGVKD. This CDR3 has 13 amino acids. V gave up 11 bases and J gave up 15 bases; unmatched junction bases: 15. For the CDR3, the DNA is TGTGCCTCCAACGAGGACAGGGGGCGGGAAGGGCATTTT. Encoded protein: CASNEDRGREGHF.

CDR3 sequence reads: CASGLVPASGARGYTF. CDR3 bases: TGTGCTAGTGGTTTGGTACCGGCCAGTGGGGCCCGGGGCTACACCTTC. This chain uses TRBV12-5 with TRBJ1-2, with D possibly being TRBD1 (5 bases). The CDR3 contains 16 residues. Germline V gene data show CDR1 as LGHNT and CDR2 as FRNRAP. Trimming removed 0 bases at V and 8 bases at J, with 19 bases between.

This chain links TRBV7-6 with TRBJ2-2; 10 bases are shared with TRBD2. Germline assignment: CDR1 SGHVS and CDR2 FNYEAQ. The CDR3 length is 17 residues. The J segment lost 2 bases and the V segment lost 0 bases, leaving 3 bases of the junction unmatched. The CDR3 nucleotides read TGTGCCAGCAGCTTAGCGGCTAGCGGGGGCAACACCGGGGAGCTGTTTTTT. It is translated as CASSLAASGGNTGELFF.

The chain couples TRBV7-3 to TRBJ2-5, with D uncertain. The germline V and J ends were trimmed by 5 bases and 5 bases, with 12 bases remaining between them. CDR3 size: 13 residues. Germline CDR1 reads SGHTA; CDR2 reads FQGTGA. The CDR3: CASSKQGEETQYF. CDR3 DNA sequence: TGTGCCAGCAGCAAACAAGGAGAGGAGACCCAGTACTTC.

The V call is TRBV29-1, the J call TRBJ1-1; tentative D call: TRBD1 (5 bases). CDR1 SQVTM and CDR2 ANQGSEA come from the germline V gene. The germline V and J ends were trimmed by 4 bases and 4 bases, with 13 bases remaining between them. There are 13 residues in the CDR3. CDR3 sequence (DNA): TGCAGCGTTGGGGTGGGGCTGGGCACTGAAGCTTTCTTT. Encoded protein: CSVGVGLGTEAFF.

Only a few counts were recorded for this clone. The chain links TRBV7-7 to TRBJ2-5, with 14 bases fitting TRBD2. The CDR3 is made up of 15 amino acids. The germline CDR1 and CDR2 sequences are SSHAT and FNYEAQ (reference sequence). V shed 5 bases and J 5 bases; nucleotides not matched to a gene: 4. The CDR3 loop reads CASSLGLAGVETQYF. CDR3 nucleotide sequence: TGTGCCAGCAGCCTGGGACTAGCGGGGGTGGAGACCCAGTACTTC.

In this sample, this clone turned up once. The chain combines TRBV12-3 or TRBV12-4 with TRBJ2-7; weak D call: TRBD2 (5 bases). With 5 bases removed from V and 6 bases from J, the gap between germline ends came to 8 bases. CDR3 length equals 11 residues. CDR3 DNA: TGTGCCAGCAGTCCGGGGTTCGAGCAGTACTTC. This translates into CASSPGFEQYF.

J is TRBJ2-7 and V is TRBV29-1; 9 nucleotides agree with TRBD1. Germline assignment: CDR1 SQVTM and CDR2 ANQGSEA. V dropped 7 bases and J dropped 1; count of bases not matched to a gene: 5. This CDR3 is 13 amino acids long. CDR3 sequence (DNA): TGCAGCGCTTACGGGACAGGGTCCTACGAGCAGTACTTC. It is translated as CSAYGTGSYEQYF.

The chain links TRBV20-1 to TRBJ1-5; 7 nucleotides match TRBD1. Germline V gene sequence: CDR1 DFQATT, CDR2 SNEGSKA (reference sequence). This CDR3 is built from 14 residues. V shed 3 bases and J 5 bases; nucleotides not matched to a gene: 7. CDR3 sequence (DNA): TGCAGTGCTAGTGAGAGGGGGCGGGATCAGCCCCAGCATTTT. Its protein is CSASERGRDQPQHF.

This clone was seen once. The V call is TRBV5-4, the J call TRBJ1-1; D gene uncertain. The germline V gene has CDR1 SGHNT and CDR2 YYREEE (reference sequence). The CDR3 is made up of 15 amino acids. Deletions cut 0 bases from V and 4 bases from J, with 13 bases between. DNA for the CDR3: TGTGCCAGCAGCTTGGCCGGCAGGATGAGCACTGAAGCTTTCTTT. Translating it yields CASSLAGRMSTEAFF.

V gene TRBV4-3 combines with J gene TRBJ2-5, with 13 nucleotides matching TRBD2. CDR3 length equals 17 residues. Trimming took 0 bases from V and 5 from J; bases not matched to a gene: 6. Germline CDR1 reads LGHNA; CDR2 reads YSLEER. Here the CDR3 reads CASSQDPGTSGVETQYF. CDR3 nucleotides: TGCGCCAGCAGCCAAGACCCCGGGACTAGCGGGGTGGAGACCCAGTACTTC.

The chain carries TRBV19 and TRBJ2-5; 15 bases line up with TRBD2. The CDR3 runs 15 residues. The ends lost 3 bases at V and 6 bases at J; junction bases unmatched: 2. Germline V gives CDR1 LNHDA, CDR2 SQIVND (reference sequence). CDR3 in DNA: TGTGCCAGTAGTATGGGACTAGCGGGGGGCAAGACCCAGTACTTC. Amino acids: CASSMGLAGGKTQYF.

J is TRBJ2-1 and V is TRBV3-1 (or the pseudogene TRBV3-2), with TRBD1 matching over 7 bases. This CDR3 is built from 16 residues. J lost 6 bases, V lost 1 base, and 9 bases had no gene match. Germline V gene data show CDR1 as LGHDT and CDR2 as YNNKEL (reference sequence). The CDR3 protein is CASSQAQGVPGNEQFF. The DNA for the CDR3 is TGTGCCAGCAGCCAAGCCCAGGGGGTCCCGGGCAATGAGCAGTTCTTC.

This chain links TRBV7-2 with TRBJ1-3; D is unclear. The length of the CDR3 is 15 residues. From germline, CDR1 is SGHTA and CDR2 FQGNSA. V gave up 0 bases and J gave up 3 bases, with 9 bases separating them. The CDR3: CASSLAAVFGNTIYF. The CDR3 region has the DNA TGTGCCAGCAGCTTAGCGGCGGTGTTTGGAAACACCATATATTTT.

The J gene is TRBJ2-5, the V gene TRBV4-2; TRBD2 matches at 9 bases. The germline CDR1 and CDR2 sequences are LGHNA and YNFKEQ. The V segment lost 0 bases and the J segment 5 bases; nucleotides outside the gene matches: 7. The CDR3 sequence is 16 residues long. The CDR3 DNA follows: TGTGCCAGCAGCCAAGACGGTAGCGGGGGAGGGGAGACCCAGTACTTC. It is translated as CASSQDGSGGGETQYF.

The chain has TRBV28 and TRBJ1-2; 8 positions agree with TRBD1. CDR1 and CDR2 (germline): MDHEN, SYDVKM. V trimming: 3 bases; J trimming: 8 bases; junction bases outside the gene matches: 8. This CDR3 region has 14 residues. CDR3 loop: CASSFGDRYEGYTF. CDR3 bases: TGTGCCAGCAGTTTTGGGGACAGGTACGAGGGCTACACCTTC.

The chain combines TRBV5-6 with TRBJ2-7, with 7 bases aligning to TRBD2. The germline CDR1 and CDR2 sequences are SGHDT and YYEEEE. J was trimmed by 0 bases and V by 4 bases; bases with no gene match: 7. The CDR3 sequence is 15 residues long. This CDR3 reads CASSAGDASSYEQYF. The CDR3 DNA reads as TGTGCCAGCAGCGCGGGGGACGCAAGCTCCTACGAGCAGTACTTC. Full variable domain (outside the CDR3, taken from reference TRBV5-6 and TRBJ2-7): DAGVTQSPTHLIKTRGQQVTLRCSPKSGHDTVSWYQQALGQGPQFIFQYYEEEERQRGNFPDRFSGHQFPNYSSELNVNALLLGDSALYLCASSAGDASSYEQYFGPGTRLTVT.

V usage is TRBV10-3 and J usage is TRBJ2-7; a weak D match, TRBD1 (6 bases). V was pared by 5 bases and J by 3 bases, with 11 bases between. CDR1 ENHRY and CDR2 SYGVKD come from the germline V gene. The CDR3 sequence is 13 residues long. The CDR3 spells CAISRDTYYEQYF. DNA of the CDR3: TGTGCCATCAGTCGGGACACCTACTACGAGCAGTACTTC.

The sample holds one count of this clone. This chain links TRBV5-1 with TRBJ2-1; D may be TRBD2 (7 bases). V was trimmed by 8 bases and J by 0 bases, leaving 21 bases between them. The CDR3 consists of 17 residues. Looked up from germline, CDR1 is SGHRS and CDR2 is YFSETQ. The CDR3 protein is CASALLGGALSYNEQFF. The CDR3 nucleotides read TGCGCCAGTGCCCTATTAGGGGGGGCGCTCTCCTACAATGAGCAGTTCTTC.

V is TRBV5-1 and J is TRBJ2-7; possibly TRBD1 for D (5 bases). CDR3 length equals 13 residues. In germline, CDR1 is SGHRS, CDR2 YFSETQ. V gave up 5 bases and J gave up 1 base, with 10 bases separating them. This chain's CDR3 is CASRKTGSYEQYF. The CDR3 nucleotides read TGCGCCAGCAGAAAAACAGGATCCTACGAGCAGTACTTC.